Listed below are T cell receptor beta chains from one sample, sequenced in a study of technical replicates of blood from several donors. TCRdb keeps only in-frame clones here, not all; method: immunoSEQ multiplex PCR. The sample has more than 65,000 clones; 95% are singletons. The specimen was T cells isolated from PBMCs. These receptors were collected from a human donor in good health. The CDR3 runs from the conserved cysteine through the conserved F or W. The D gene is left open where the match is weak. Clone size is shown for a subset of rows, as once, few, many or a class of expanded clone.

.	once	TRBV5-6	TRBJ1-1	TGTGCCAGCAGCTTGGTGGGGGCCCGCACTGAAGCTTTCTTT	CASSLVGARTEAFF
.	.	TRBV7-2	TRBJ2-4	TGTGCCAGCAGCTTAGCTGGGGGACTAGCCAAAAACATTCAGTACTTC	CASSLAGGLAKNIQYF
.	once	TRBV10-3	TRBJ2-3	TGTGCCTGCCGGGGGATCACAGATACGCAGTATTTT	CACRGITDTQYF
.	.	TRBV18	TRBJ2-4	TGTGCCAGCTCACTCCGGGACAAAGCCGAAATAGCCAAAAACATTCAGTACTTC	CASSLRDKAEIAKNIQYF
.	.	TRBV19	TRBJ1-1	TGTGCCAGTAGTATCGGGGATTTCACTGAAGCTTTCTTT	CASSIGDFTEAFF
.	.	TRBV9	TRBJ2-2	TGTGCCAGCAGCGAGACAGGCGGCACCGGGGAGCTGTTTTTT	CASSETGGTGELFF
TRBD1	.	TRBV11-3	TRBJ2-1	TGTGCCAGCAGCTTCTGGGACAGCGAGCAGTTCTTC	CASSFWDSEQFF
.	.	TRBV4-3	TRBJ1-5	TGCGCCAGCAGCCAACAAACCGGGGGATATAGCAATCAGCCCCAGCATTTT	CASSQQTGGYSNQPQHF
.	.	TRBV28	TRBJ1-5	TGTGCCAGCAGTTTATTTGGGGGGCAGCCCCAGCATTTT	CASSLFGGQPQHF
.	.	TRBV7-9	TRBJ1-1	TGTGCCAGCAGCACAGGGAGGGCCGTGAACACTGAAGCTTTCTTT	CASSTGRAVNTEAFF
.	once	TRBV29-1	TRBJ2-7	TGCAGCGTCGCGCCTAGCGTCTCCTACGAGCAGTACTTC	CSVAPSVSYEQYF
TRBD1	.	TRBV28	TRBJ1-2	TGTGCCAGCAGCCCACCGACAGGGGTTGGCTACACCTTC	CASSPPTGVGYTF
.	.	TRBV30	TRBJ2-2	TGTGCCTGGAGGAGGGTAGCGGTTGGGGCCGGGGAGCTGTTTTTT	CAWRRVAVGAGELFF
.	.	TRBV9	TRBJ2-3	TGTGCCAGCAGCATGGGGGGAACAGATACGCAGTATTTT	CASSMGGTDTQYF
TRBD1	.	TRBV7-9	TRBJ2-2	TGTGCCAGCAGCCCGAAGGGACAGGGAAATTCTCCCGGGGAGCTGTTTTTT	CASSPKGQGNSPGELFF
TRBD1	.	TRBV29-1	TRBJ2-1	TGCAGCGTTGAAGGCCACAGGGGTCCCTACAATGAGCAGTTCTTC	CSVEGHRGPYNEQFF